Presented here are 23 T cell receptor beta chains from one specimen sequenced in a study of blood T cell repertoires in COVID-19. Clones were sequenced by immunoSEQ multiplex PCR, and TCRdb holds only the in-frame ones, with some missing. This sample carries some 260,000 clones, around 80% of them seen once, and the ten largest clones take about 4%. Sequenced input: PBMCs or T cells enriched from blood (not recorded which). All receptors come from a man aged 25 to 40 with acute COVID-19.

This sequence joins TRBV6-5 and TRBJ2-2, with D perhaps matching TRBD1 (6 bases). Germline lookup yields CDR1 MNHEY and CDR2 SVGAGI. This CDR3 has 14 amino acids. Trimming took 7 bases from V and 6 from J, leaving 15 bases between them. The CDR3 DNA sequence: TGTGCCAGCATGGGGGCGGGTAGGTCCGGGGAGCTGTTTTTT. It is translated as CASMGAGRSGELFF.

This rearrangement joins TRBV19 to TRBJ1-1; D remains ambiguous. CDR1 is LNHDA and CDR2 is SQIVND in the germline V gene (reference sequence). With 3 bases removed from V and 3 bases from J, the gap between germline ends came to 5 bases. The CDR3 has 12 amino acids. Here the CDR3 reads CASSIGYTEAFF. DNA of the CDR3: TGTGCCAGTAGTATTGGCTACACTGAAGCTTTCTTT.

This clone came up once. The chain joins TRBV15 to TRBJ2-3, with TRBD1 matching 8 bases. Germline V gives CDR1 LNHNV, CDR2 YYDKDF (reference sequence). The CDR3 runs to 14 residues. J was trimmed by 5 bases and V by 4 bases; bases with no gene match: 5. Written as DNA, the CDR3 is TGTGCCACCAGCACCAGGACAGGGCAAGATACGCAGTATTTT. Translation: CATSTRTGQDTQYF.

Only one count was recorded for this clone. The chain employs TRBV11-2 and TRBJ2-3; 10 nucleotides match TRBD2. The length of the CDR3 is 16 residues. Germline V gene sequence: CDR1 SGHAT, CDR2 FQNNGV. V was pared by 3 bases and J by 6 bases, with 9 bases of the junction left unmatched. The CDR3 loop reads CASSLVPGLATDTQYF. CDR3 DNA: TGTGCCAGCAGCTTGGTACCGGGACTAGCGACGGATACGCAGTATTTT.

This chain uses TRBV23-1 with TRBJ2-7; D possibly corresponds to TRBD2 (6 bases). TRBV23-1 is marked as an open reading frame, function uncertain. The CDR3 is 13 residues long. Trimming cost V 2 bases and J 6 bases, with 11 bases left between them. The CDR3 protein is CASSQVRLGEQYV. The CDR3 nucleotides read TGCGCCAGCAGTCAAGTCCGACTAGGCGAGCAGTACGTC.

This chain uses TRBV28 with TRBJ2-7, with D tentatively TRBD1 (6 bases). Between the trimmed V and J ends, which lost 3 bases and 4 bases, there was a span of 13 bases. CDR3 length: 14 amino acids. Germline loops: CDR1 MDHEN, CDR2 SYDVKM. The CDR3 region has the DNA TGTGCCAGCAGTTTGACAGTCCAGGGGTACGAGCAGTACGTC. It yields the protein CASSLTVQGYEQYV.

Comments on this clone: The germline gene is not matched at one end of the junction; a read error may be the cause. The CDR3 spells CASSLRREDTQYF. CDR3 in DNA: TGTGCCAGCAGCTTGCGCCGGGAGGATACGCAGTATTTT. V and J are TRBV5-1 and TRBJ2-3, with a tentative D call TRBD2 (6 bases). The germline CDR1 and CDR2 sequences are SGHRS and YFSETQ. This CDR3 comprises 13 residues.

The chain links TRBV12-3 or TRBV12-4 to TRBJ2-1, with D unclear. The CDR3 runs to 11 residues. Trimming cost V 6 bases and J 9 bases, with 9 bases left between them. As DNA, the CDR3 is TGTGCCAGCAGCCTTGAGAGTGAGCAGTTCTTC. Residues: CASSLESEQFF.

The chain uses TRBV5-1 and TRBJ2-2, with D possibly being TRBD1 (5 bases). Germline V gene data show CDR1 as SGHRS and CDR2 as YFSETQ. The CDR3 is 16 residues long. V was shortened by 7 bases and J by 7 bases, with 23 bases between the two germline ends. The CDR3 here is CASRVSGQGAGGELFF. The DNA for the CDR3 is TGCGCCAGCCGCGTCTCAGGCCAAGGGGCCGGCGGGGAGCTGTTTTTT. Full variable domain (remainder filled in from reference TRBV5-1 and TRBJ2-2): KAGVTQTPRYLIKTRGQQVTLSCSPISGHRSVSWYQQTPGQGLQFLFEYFSETQRNKGNFPGRFSGRQFSNSRSEMNVSTLELGDSALYLCASRVSGQGAGGELFFGEGSRLTVL.

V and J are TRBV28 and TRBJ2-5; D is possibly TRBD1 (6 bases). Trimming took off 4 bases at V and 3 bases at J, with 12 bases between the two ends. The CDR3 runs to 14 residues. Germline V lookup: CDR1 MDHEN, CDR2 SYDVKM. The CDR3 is CASSSPGTKETQYF. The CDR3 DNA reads TGTGCCAGCAGTTCCCCCGGGACAAAAGAGACCCAGTACTTC.

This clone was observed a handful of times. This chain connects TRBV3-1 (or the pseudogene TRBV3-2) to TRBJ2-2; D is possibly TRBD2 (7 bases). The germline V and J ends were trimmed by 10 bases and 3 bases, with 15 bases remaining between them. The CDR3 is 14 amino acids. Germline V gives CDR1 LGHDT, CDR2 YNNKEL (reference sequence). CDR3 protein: CATKGGPDTGELFF. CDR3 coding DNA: TGTGCCACAAAGGGGGGGCCCGACACCGGGGAGCTGTTTTTT.

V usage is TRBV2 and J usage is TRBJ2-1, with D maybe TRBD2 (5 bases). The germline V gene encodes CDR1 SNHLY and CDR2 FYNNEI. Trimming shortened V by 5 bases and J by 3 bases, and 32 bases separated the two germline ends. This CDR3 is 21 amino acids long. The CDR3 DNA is TGTGCCAGCAGTTCTGGTGGAGGACTCGGGTCTCTCCAGCTCGTCTACAATGAGCAGTTCTTC. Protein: CASSSGGGLGSLQLVYNEQFF.

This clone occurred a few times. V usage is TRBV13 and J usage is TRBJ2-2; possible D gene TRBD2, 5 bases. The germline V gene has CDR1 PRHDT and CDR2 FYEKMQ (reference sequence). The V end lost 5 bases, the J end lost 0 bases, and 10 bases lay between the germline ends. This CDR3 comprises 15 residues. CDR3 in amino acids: CASSVDSTNTGELFF. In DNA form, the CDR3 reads TGTGCCAGCAGCGTGGACTCTACGAACACCGGGGAGCTGTTTTTT.

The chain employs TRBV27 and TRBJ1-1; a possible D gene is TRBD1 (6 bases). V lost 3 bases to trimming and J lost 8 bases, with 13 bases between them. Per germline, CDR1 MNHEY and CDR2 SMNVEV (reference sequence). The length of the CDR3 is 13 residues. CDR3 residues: CASSFSGVKEAFF. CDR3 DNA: TGTGCCAGCAGTTTTTCAGGGGTAAAGGAAGCTTTCTTT.

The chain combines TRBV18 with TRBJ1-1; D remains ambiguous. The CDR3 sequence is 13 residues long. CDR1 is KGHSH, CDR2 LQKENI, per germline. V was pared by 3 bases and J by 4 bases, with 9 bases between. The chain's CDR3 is CASSPSQTTEAFF. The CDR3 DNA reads TGTGCCAGCTCACCCTCACAGACCACTGAAGCTTTCTTT.

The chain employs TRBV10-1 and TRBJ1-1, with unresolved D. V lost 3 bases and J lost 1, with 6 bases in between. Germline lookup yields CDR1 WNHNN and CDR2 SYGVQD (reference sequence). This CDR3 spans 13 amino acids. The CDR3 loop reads CASSDSRNTEAFF. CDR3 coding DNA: TGCGCCAGCAGTGACTCCAGGAACACTGAAGCTTTCTTT.

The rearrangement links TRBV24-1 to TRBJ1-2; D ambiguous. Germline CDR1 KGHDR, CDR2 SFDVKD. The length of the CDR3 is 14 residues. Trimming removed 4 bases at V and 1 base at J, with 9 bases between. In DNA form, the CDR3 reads TGTGCCACCAGTGAGCCTAGATTTAACTATGGCTACACCTTC. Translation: CATSEPRFNYGYTF.

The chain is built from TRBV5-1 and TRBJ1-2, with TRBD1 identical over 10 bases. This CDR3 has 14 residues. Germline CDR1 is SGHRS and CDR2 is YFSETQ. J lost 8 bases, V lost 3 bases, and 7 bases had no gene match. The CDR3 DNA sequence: TGCGCCAGCAGCTCCGGGACAGGGGCTGGAGGCTACACCTTC. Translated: CASSSGTGAGGYTF.

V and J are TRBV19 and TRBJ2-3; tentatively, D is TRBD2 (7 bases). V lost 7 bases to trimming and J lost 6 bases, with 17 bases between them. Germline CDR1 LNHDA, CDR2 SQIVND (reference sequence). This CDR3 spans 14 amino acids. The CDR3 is CASTLGGGKDTQYF. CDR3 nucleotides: TGTGCCAGTACCCTAGGGGGGGGAAAGGATACGCAGTATTTT.

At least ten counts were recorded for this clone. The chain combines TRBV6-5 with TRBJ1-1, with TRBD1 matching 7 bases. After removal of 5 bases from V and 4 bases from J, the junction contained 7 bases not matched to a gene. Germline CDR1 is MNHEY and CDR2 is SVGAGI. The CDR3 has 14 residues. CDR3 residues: CASSKTGQSTEAFF. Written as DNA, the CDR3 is TGTGCCAGCAGTAAAACGGGACAGAGCACTGAAGCTTTCTTT.

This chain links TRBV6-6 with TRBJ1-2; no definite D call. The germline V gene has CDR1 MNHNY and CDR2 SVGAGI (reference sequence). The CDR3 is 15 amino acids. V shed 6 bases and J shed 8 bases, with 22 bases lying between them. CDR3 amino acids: CASRPDSTDFWGYTF. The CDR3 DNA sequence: TGTGCCAGCAGACCCGATTCTACTGACTTTTGGGGCTACACCTTC.

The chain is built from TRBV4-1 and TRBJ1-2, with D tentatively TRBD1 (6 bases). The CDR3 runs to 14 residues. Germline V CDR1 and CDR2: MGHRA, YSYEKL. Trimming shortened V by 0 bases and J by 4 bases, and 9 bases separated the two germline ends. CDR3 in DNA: TGCGCCAGCAGCCAAGAGCAGGGGCCCTATGGCTACACCTTC. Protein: CASSQEQGPYGYTF.

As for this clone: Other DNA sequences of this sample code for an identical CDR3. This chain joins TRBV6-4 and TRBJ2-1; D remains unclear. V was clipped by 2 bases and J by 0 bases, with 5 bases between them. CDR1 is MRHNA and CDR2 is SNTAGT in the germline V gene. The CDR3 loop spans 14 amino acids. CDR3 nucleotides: TGTGCCAGCAGTGACGGCAGCTCCTACAATGAGCAGTTCTTC. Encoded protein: CASSDGSSYNEQFF.